Listed below are T cell receptor beta chains from one sample, sequenced in a study of T cell repertoires in cytomegalovirus infection. TCRdb re-derived calls from the reads in MiXCR, one entry per CDR3 protein. Of roughly 860,000 distinct CDR3 sequences listed, around a third are singletons. Their target antigens are unknown. The material was cultured CD8+ T cells from PBMCs, obtained from culture after CMV antigen stimulation. Every receptor here comes from a human donor in good health (CMV status not recorded). Some clones in this sample may be carry-over from other donors' samples. Both conserved end residues are part of each CDR3. The D gene is left open where the match is weak. The size entry is marked missing in some rows and otherwise reads once, few, many or a size class.

v_gene: TRBV7-9; len: 14; d_gene: TRBD1; abundance: .; j_gene: TRBJ1-2; CDR3nt: TGTGCCAGCAGCTTAGGGAAGGGGGCGGTTGGCTACACCTTC; CDR3aa: CASSLGKGAVGYTF
v_gene: TRBV6-5; len: 15; d_gene: TRBD2; abundance: few; j_gene: TRBJ2-2; CDR3nt: TGTGCCAGCAGTTACCTGTCTAGCGGGGCCGGGGAGCTGTTTTTT; CDR3aa: CASSYLSSGAGELFF
v_gene: TRBV7-8; len: 16; d_gene: .; abundance: .; j_gene: TRBJ2-1; CDR3nt: TGTGCCAGCAGCCAGGGGAGCGGGGCGTACATGCTTGAGCAGTTCTTC; CDR3aa: CASSQGSGAYMLEQFF
v_gene: TRBV27; len: 17; d_gene: .; abundance: few; j_gene: TRBJ1-5; CDR3nt: TGTGCCAGCAGTTCCCGGAACGGGGGACGGAGCAATCAGCCCCAGCATTTT; CDR3aa: CASSSRNGGRSNQPQHF
v_gene: TRBV10-2; len: 16; d_gene: .; abundance: .; j_gene: TRBJ2-1; CDR3nt: TGCGCCAGCAGTGAGTCGACGTCAGTAAATTACAATGAGCAGTTCTTC; CDR3aa: CASSESTSVNYNEQFF
v_gene: TRBV19; len: 13; d_gene: .; abundance: .; j_gene: TRBJ1-1; CDR3nt: TGTGCCAGTAGTATTGGAAGGGACACTGAAGCTTTCTTT; CDR3aa: CASSIGRDTEAFF
v_gene: TRBV7-9; len: 12; d_gene: TRBD1; abundance: few; j_gene: TRBJ2-7; CDR3nt: TGTGCCAGCAGCCAGGGGGCATCAGAGCAGTACTTC; CDR3aa: CASSQGASEQYF
v_gene: TRBV7-9; len: 13; d_gene: TRBD1; abundance: many; j_gene: TRBJ2-7; CDR3nt: TGTGCCAGCAGCCCCGGGACAGGGGTGGAGCAGTACTTC; CDR3aa: CASSPGTGVEQYF
v_gene: TRBV27; len: 16; d_gene: TRBD1; abundance: .; j_gene: TRBJ2-2; CDR3nt: TGTGCCAGCAGTTTAGACCAGACAGGGTGGAGCGGGGAGCTGTTTTTT; CDR3aa: CASSLDQTGWSGELFF
v_gene: TRBV7-9; len: 16; d_gene: TRBD1; abundance: few; j_gene: TRBJ2-5; CDR3nt: TGTGCCAGCAGCTCGGGGACAGGGGAGCTATGGGAGACCCAGTACTTC; CDR3aa: CASSSGTGELWETQYF
v_gene: TRBV7-2; len: 18; d_gene: TRBD1; abundance: many; j_gene: TRBJ1-2; CDR3nt: TGTGCCAGCAGCTTTTTTAGTCTTACAGGGGGCGCGGGGTATGGCTACACCTTC; CDR3aa: CASSFFSLTGGAGYGYTF
v_gene: TRBV29-1; len: 10; d_gene: .; abundance: .; j_gene: TRBJ2-1; CDR3nt: TGCAGCGTTGTAGGGGATGAGCAGTTCTTC; CDR3aa: CSVVGDEQFF
v_gene: TRBV9; len: 15; d_gene: TRBD1; abundance: .; j_gene: TRBJ2-1; CDR3nt: TGTGCCAGCAGGGGGAACCCGGGACAGGATAATGAGCAGTTCTTC; CDR3aa: CASRGNPGQDNEQFF
v_gene: TRBV12-5; len: 18; d_gene: .; abundance: .; j_gene: TRBJ2-1; CDR3nt: TGTGCTAGTGGTTGGGACCTTGTATCGGGACCTCGGGACAATGAGCAGTTCTTC; CDR3aa: CASGWDLVSGPRDNEQFF
v_gene: TRBV7-2; len: 15; d_gene: .; abundance: few; j_gene: TRBJ2-3; CDR3nt: TGTGCCAGCAGCCGAACTTGGGTTAGCACAGATACGCAGTATTTT; CDR3aa: CASSRTWVSTDTQYF
v_gene: TRBV27; len: 15; d_gene: .; abundance: .; j_gene: TRBJ1-6; CDR3nt: TGTGCCAGCAGTTTAGGGACACGGGGAAGGACACCCCTCCACTTT; CDR3aa: CASSLGTRGRTPLHF
v_gene: TRBV7-2; len: 15; d_gene: TRBD1; abundance: few; j_gene: TRBJ2-2; CDR3nt: TGTGCCAGCAGCCCCCGGGACAGGGGTTCCGGGGAGCTGTTTTTT; CDR3aa: CASSPRDRGSGELFF
v_gene: TRBV9; len: 13; d_gene: .; abundance: .; j_gene: TRBJ1-1; CDR3nt: TGTGCCAGCAGCCCTCGGTCCGGGGCTGAAGCTTTCTTT; CDR3aa: CASSPRSGAEAFF
v_gene: TRBV7-8; len: 17; d_gene: TRBD1; abundance: many; j_gene: TRBJ2-2; CDR3nt: TGTGCCAGCAGCTTCAGTTGGGACAGGGTCGTAACCGGGGAGCTGTTTTTT; CDR3aa: CASSFSWDRVVTGELFF
v_gene: TRBV15; len: 17; d_gene: .; abundance: .; j_gene: TRBJ2-5; CDR3nt: TGTGCCACCAGCAGAGATCTTAGTATAGGGGAGCAAGAGACCCAGTACTTC; CDR3aa: CATSRDLSIGEQETQYF
v_gene: TRBV7-2; len: 16; d_gene: TRBD1; abundance: many; j_gene: TRBJ1-5; CDR3nt: TGTGCCAGCAGCTCGACAGGGGGCTATAGCAATCAGCCCCAGCATTTT; CDR3aa: CASSSTGGYSNQPQHF
v_gene: TRBV6-2/TRBV6-3; len: 15; d_gene: .; abundance: .; j_gene: TRBJ2-1; CDR3nt: TGTGCCAGCAGTTACTTCGGCCTCGTAGCAAATGAGCAGTTCTTC; CDR3aa: CASSYFGLVANEQFF
v_gene: TRBV7-6; len: 14; d_gene: .; abundance: few; j_gene: TRBJ2-7; CDR3nt: TGTGCCAGCAGCGCAGGGGCAGGGACCTACGAGCAGTACTTC; CDR3aa: CASSAGAGTYEQYF
v_gene: TRBV12-3/TRBV12-4; len: 13; d_gene: TRBD1; abundance: .; j_gene: TRBJ1-5; CDR3nt: TGTGCCAGCAGCGCGGACAGGGGTCAGCCCCAGCATTTT; CDR3aa: CASSADRGQPQHF
v_gene: TRBV7-6; len: 16; d_gene: TRBD1; abundance: few; j_gene: TRBJ2-2; CDR3nt: TGTGCTAGCAGCTTAGGGGACAGGGGTGGAACCGGGGAGCTGTTTTTT; CDR3aa: CASSLGDRGGTGELFF
v_gene: TRBV24-1; len: 17; d_gene: TRBD1; abundance: .; j_gene: TRBJ2-2; CDR3nt: TGTGCCACCAGTGACTCCCCGGGGACAGGGAACACCGGGGAGCTGTTTTTT; CDR3aa: CATSDSPGTGNTGELFF
v_gene: TRBV7-6; len: 14; d_gene: TRBD1; abundance: many; j_gene: TRBJ2-5; CDR3nt: TGTGCCAGCAGCTGGACAGGGGCAGGAGAGACCCAGTACTTC; CDR3aa: CASSWTGAGETQYF
v_gene: TRBV12-3/TRBV12-4; len: 16; d_gene: .; abundance: .; j_gene: TRBJ1-5; CDR3nt: TGTGCCAGCAGTTTCGTCAGGTCTCCTAGCAATCAGCCCCAGCATTTT; CDR3aa: CASSFVRSPSNQPQHF
v_gene: TRBV6-6; len: 17; d_gene: TRBD1; abundance: .; j_gene: TRBJ1-1; CDR3nt: TGTGCCAGCAGCCGACTGCCCGGGACAGGGGGCGGGACTGAAGCTTTCTTT; CDR3aa: CASSRLPGTGGGTEAFF
v_gene: TRBV4-2; len: 15; d_gene: TRBD1; abundance: few; j_gene: TRBJ1-1; CDR3nt: TGTGCCAGCAGCCATACCGGGACAGCGAACACTGAAGCTTTCTTT; CDR3aa: CASSHTGTANTEAFF
v_gene: TRBV5-6; len: 12; d_gene: .; abundance: few; j_gene: TRBJ1-2; CDR3nt: TGTGCCAGCAGGCAGGGGTATGAGGGCTACACCTTC; CDR3aa: CASRQGYEGYTF
v_gene: TRBV7-4; len: 16; d_gene: TRBD2; abundance: few; j_gene: TRBJ2-3; CDR3nt: TGTGCCAGCACCCAGCGCAGCGGGGGGGCGGGTGATACGCAGTATTTT; CDR3aa: CASTQRSGGAGDTQYF
v_gene: TRBV6-5; len: 15; d_gene: .; abundance: once; j_gene: TRBJ1-2; CDR3nt: TGTGCCAGCAGTTACTTCCCAGGAGACTCCTATGGCTACACCTTC; CDR3aa: CASSYFPGDSYGYTF
v_gene: TRBV7-2; len: 15; d_gene: .; abundance: many; j_gene: TRBJ1-2; CDR3nt: TGTGCCAGCAGCTTAGGGGACGGCATGGGCTATGGCTACACCTTC; CDR3aa: CASSLGDGMGYGYTF
v_gene: TRBV6-6; len: 15; d_gene: .; abundance: once; j_gene: TRBJ1-4; CDR3nt: TGTGCCAGCAGTTTACTCGACAGCTCAAATGAAAAACTGTTTTTT; CDR3aa: CASSLLDSSNEKLFF